The 30 T cell receptor beta chains listed next were all sequenced from one sample in a study (dated by TCRdb to the mid-2010s). Library construction relied on 5' RACE. TCRdb lists the instrument as Illumina MiSeq. TCRdb passed the public sequencing reads through fastp at Q25 and MiXCR, retaining productive beta sequences. Duplicate CDR3 protein sequences are folded into a single record with the most common DNA and genes. This sample gives 7,000 to 9,000 distinct CDR3 sequences in total; around 15% of them show up just once. The biggest ten clones account for 3.5% of the sample. The specimen sequenced was memory CD4+ T cells sorted from blood. The cell subset or site label corresponds to: memory CD4+ T cells, CD4+CD45RO+CD25-. The origin of the receptors is a female donor with breast cancer.

This sequence joins TRBV2 and TRBJ2-7, with TRBD1 as a possible D gene (5 bases). Deletions cut 3 bases from V and 5 bases from J, with 8 bases between. CDR1 is SNHLY, CDR2 FYNNEI, per germline. This CDR3 contains 12 residues. Here the CDR3 reads CASSEEGDEQYF. In DNA form, the CDR3 reads TGTGCCAGCAGTGAGGAAGGGGACGAGCAGTACTTC.

By share, this clonotype ranks as medium-sized. The V gene is TRBV12-3 or TRBV12-4, the J gene TRBJ2-1; D unclear. There are 12 residues in the CDR3. Trimming cost V 5 bases and J 7 bases, with 9 bases left between them. Here the CDR3 reads CASSPRLNEQFF. The CDR3 nucleotides read TGTGCCAGCAGTCCCAGGCTGAATGAGCAGTTCTTC.

This clonotype has ten or more counts. The rearrangement uses TRBV30 and TRBJ1-4; 10 bases agree with TRBD1. Losses at the gene ends were 4 bases for V and 8 bases for J; bases not matched to a gene: 7. In germline, CDR1 is GTSNPN, CDR2 SVGIG (reference sequence). This CDR3 comprises 14 residues. CDR3 amino acids: CAWNRGQGIEKLFF. In nucleotides, the CDR3 is TGTGCCTGGAATCGGGGACAGGGGATCGAAAAACTGTTTTTT.

This clonotype came up a few times. A clone one base away is much larger, so this may be a read error. This chain links TRBV20-1 with TRBJ1-4; D unresolved. Trimming pared 3 bases from V and 5 bases from J, leaving 10 bases between. The CDR3 length is 13 residues. Germline CDR1 and CDR2: DFQATT and SNEGSKA (reference sequence). This chain's CDR3 is CSASWALNEKLFF. As DNA, the CDR3 is TGCAGTGCTAGTTGGGCCCTAAATGAAAAACTGTTTTTT.

This clonotype is labeled medium-sized (0.01 to 0.1%). This chain links TRBV28 with TRBJ1-1; D remains ambiguous. V shed 4 bases and J shed 0 bases, with 12 bases lying between them. The CDR3 length is 15 residues. Germline V lookup: CDR1 MDHEN, CDR2 SYDVKM. The CDR3 loop is CASSSSTAMNTEAFF. CDR3 coding DNA: TGTGCCAGCAGTTCGTCGACCGCAATGAACACTGAAGCTTTCTTT.

This clonotype was picked up a small number of times. This may stem from a read error, because a much larger clone lies one nucleotide away. The CDR3 DNA is TGCGGTGCCCGGGGAGGGGACATTCAGTACTTC. Residues: CGARGGDIQYF. The rearrangement links TRBV20-1 to TRBJ2-4, with TRBD2 matching over 7 bases. The germline V gene has CDR1 DFQATT and CDR2 SNEGSKA (reference sequence). The CDR3 is 11 residues long.

This clonotype has at least ten counts. The chain carries TRBV6-6 and TRBJ2-1, with 10 bases aligning to TRBD1. Trimming cost V 6 bases and J 7 bases; bases outside gene matches: 9. Germline V gives CDR1 MNHNY, CDR2 SVGAGI (reference sequence). This CDR3 comprises 15 residues. The CDR3 region is CASRQTGGSLNEQFF. Here the CDR3 DNA reads TGTGCCAGCAGGCAGACAGGGGGCTCCCTTAATGAGCAGTTCTTC.

This clonotype qualifies as medium-sized. The rearrangement joins TRBV5-1 to TRBJ2-7; possible D gene TRBD2, 6 bases. Deletions cut 1 base from V and 6 bases from J, with 17 bases between. The germline CDR1 and CDR2 sequences are SGHRS and YFSETQ. The CDR3 covers 15 residues. The CDR3 bases are TGCGCCAGCAGCTTGTCACCCGGCCAGGAGGGCGAGCAGTACTTC. Translating gives CASSLSPGQEGEQYF.

This clonotype is medium-sized (0.01 to 0.1%) in the sample. This chain uses TRBV20-1 with TRBJ2-5; perhaps TRBD1 as D (6 bases). V was trimmed by 3 bases and J by 5 bases, leaving 16 bases between them. This CDR3 region has 14 residues. Germline CDR1 is DFQATT and CDR2 is SNEGSKA (reference sequence). In DNA, the CDR3 is TGCAGTGCTAGGGCAGGGGCTACATGGGAGACCCAGTACTTC. Translating gives CSARAGATWETQYF.

Comments on this clonotype: The junction does not match germline at one end; this may be a read error. The CDR3: CASSLHAGQGNSPPHF. The DNA for the CDR3 is TGTGCCAGCAGTTTACACGCGGGACAGGGGAACTCACCCCCCCACTTT. This sequence joins TRBV12-3 or TRBV12-4 and TRBJ1-6, with 10 bases identical to TRBD1. This CDR3 has 16 residues.

By share, this clonotype counts as medium-sized. The gene calls are TRBV6-2 or TRBV6-3 and TRBJ2-1, with 9 nucleotides matching TRBD1. Trimming took 6 bases from V and 9 from J; bases not matched to a gene: 9. The CDR3 is 14 amino acids. Per the germline V gene, CDR1 is MNHEY and CDR2 is SVGEGT. CDR3 sequence (DNA): TGTGCCAGCAGCAACAGGGACAGGGAAATTGAGCAGTTCTTC. Translation gives CASSNRDREIEQFF.

This clonotype is categorized as medium-sized (0.01 to 0.1%). The gene calls are TRBV29-1 and TRBJ1-2; no firm D call. CDR3 size: 11 residues. V was cut by 7 bases and J by 8 bases, with 14 bases left in between. Germline CDR1 reads SQVTM; CDR2 reads ANQGSEA. The CDR3 is CSALLFGGYTF. CDR3 bases: TGCAGCGCCCTTCTTTTCGGCGGCTACACCTTC.

The gene calls are TRBV7-8 and TRBJ2-5, with a tentative D call TRBD2 (6 bases). Trimming left V 4 bases short and J 13 bases short, with 34 bases between. The germline V gene has CDR1 SGHVS and CDR2 FQNEAQ. This CDR3 comprises 18 residues. CDR3: CASSSGGGASATYNERYF. CDR3 nucleotides: TGTGCCAGCAGCTCCGGAGGTGGGGCTAGCGCAACCTACAATGAGCGGTACTTC. The whole variable domain, filled in from reference TRBV7-8 and TRBJ2-5, reads GAGVSQSPRYKVAKRGQDVALRCDPISGHVSLFWYQQALGQGPEFLTYFQNEAQLDKSGLPSDRFFAERPEGSVSTLKIQRTQQEDSAVYLCASSSGGGASATYNERYFGPGTRLLVL.

In regard to this clonotype: Being one base from a much bigger clone, this may be a read error. The J gene is TRBJ1-4, the V gene TRBV5-1, with D tentatively TRBD1 (5 bases). Germline-derived CDR1 and CDR2 are SGHRS and YFSETQ. This CDR3 has 14 residues. CDR3 bases: TGCGCCGGCAGCTTGCTGGGCAGGGAAGAAAAACTGTTTTTT. This gives the protein CAGSLLGREEKLFF.

The V and J genes are TRBV7-8 and TRBJ2-5; D is perhaps TRBD1 (6 bases). The CDR3 sequence is 13 residues long. Trimming took 11 bases from V and 3 from J, leaving 16 bases between them. Germline V lookup: CDR1 SGHVS, CDR2 FQNEAQ. CDR3 amino acids: CAGNPRTEETQYF. The CDR3 DNA follows: TGTGCCGGCAATCCCAGGACAGAAGAGACCCAGTACTTC. The variable domain in full, completed from reference TRBV7-8 and TRBJ2-5, reads GAGVSQSPRYKVAKRGQDVALRCDPISGHVSLFWYQQALGQGPEFLTYFQNEAQLDKSGLPSDRFFAERPEGSVSTLKIQRTQQEDSAVYLCAGNPRTEETQYFGPGTRLLVL.

The genes are TRBV20-1 and TRBJ2-4; 7 nucleotides align to TRBD2. This CDR3 spans 14 amino acids. Looked up from germline, CDR1 is DFQATT and CDR2 is SNEGSKA (reference sequence). V lost 6 bases and J lost 2; bases outside the gene matches: 7. The CDR3 spells CSAVGGMTKNIQYF. The CDR3 DNA sequence: TGCAGTGCCGTCGGGGGGATGACCAAAAACATTCAGTACTTC.

Of note for this clonotype: The junction shows a germline mismatch at one end, possibly a read error. This chain links TRBV5-6 with TRBJ1-3, with a weak D call TRBD1 (5 bases). Germline V gives CDR1 SGHDT, CDR2 YYEEEE. The CDR3 sequence is 15 residues long. This CDR3 reads CASSVSGLSGNTIYF. CDR3 sequence (DNA): TGTGCCAGCAGCGTATCGGGGCTCTCTGGAAACACCATATACTTT.

This clonotype was found many times. This chain links TRBV30 with TRBJ1-6, with D uncertain. Germline lookup yields CDR1 GTSNPN and CDR2 SVGIG (reference sequence). Trimming stripped 3 bases from V and 6 bases from J, with 6 bases between. CDR3 size: 12 residues. The CDR3: CAWRTANSPLHF. DNA of the CDR3: TGTGCCTGGAGGACTGCTAATTCACCCCTCCACTTT.

By share of the sample, this clonotype is medium-sized. The chain couples TRBV5-1 to TRBJ1-1; TRBD1 aligns across 8 bases. The V and J ends lost 3 bases and 10 bases, in that order; junction bases with no gene match: 11. The germline gives CDR1 SGHRS, CDR2 YFSETQ. This CDR3 region has 14 residues. The CDR3 DNA sequence: TGCGCCAGCAGCTCGACCCGACAGGGGAGTACAGCTTTCTTT. Its protein product is CASSSTRQGSTAFF.

This clonotype was found a few times. A much more abundant neighbour one base away suggests this may be a read error. The CDR3 end shows no conserved phenylalanine or tryptophan, and so a read error is likely. The chain is built from TRBV24-1 and TRBJ2-1; D tentatively reads TRBD1 or TRBD2 (5 bases each). The CDR3 spans 14 residues. Trimming cost V 2 bases and J 9 bases, with 13 bases left between them. Germline CDR1 KGHDR, CDR2 SFDVKD. CDR3 residues: CATSDSWKGTEQFL. The CDR3 coding sequence is TGTGCCACCAGTGATTCATGGAAGGGGACTGAGCAGTTCCTC.

Relative to its sample, this clonotype is medium-sized. The CDR3 nucleotides read TGCGCCAGCAGCTTGGTGAGAGGGGGCTCAGAGACCCAGTACTTC. Encoded protein: CASSLVRGGSETQYF. J is TRBJ2-5 and V is TRBV5-1; 7 bases line up with TRBD1. There are 15 residues in the CDR3. Germline-derived CDR1 and CDR2 are SGHRS and YFSETQ. With 0 bases clipped from V and 4 bases from J, the junction kept 6 bases outside the gene matches. The full variable domain, with the rest looked up from reference TRBV5-1 and TRBJ2-5, is KAGVTQTPRYLIKTRGQQVTLSCSPISGHRSVSWYQQTPGQGLQFLFEYFSETQRNKGNFPGRFSGRQFSNSRSEMNVSTLELGDSALYLCASSLVRGGSETQYFGPGTRLLVL.

The V gene is TRBV6-4, the J gene TRBJ2-3, with D tentatively TRBD2 (6 bases). The CDR3 has 14 residues. Germline values: CDR1 MRHNA, CDR2 SNTAGT. Trimming stripped 4 bases from V and 0 bases from J, with 8 bases between. Written as DNA, the CDR3 is TGTGCCAGCAGTGCCGGGACTAGCACAGATACGCAGTATTTT. Amino acid sequence: CASSAGTSTDTQYF.

This clonotype is medium-sized in the sample. CDR3 in amino acids: CASSSWSTWETQYF. The CDR3 bases are TGTGCCAGCAGCTCCTGGAGTACGTGGGAGACCCAGTACTTC. This chain joins TRBV5-6 and TRBJ2-5; D remains ambiguous. V was shortened by 3 bases and J by 5 bases, with 14 bases between the two germline ends. CDR1 SGHDT and CDR2 YYEEEE come from the germline V gene. CDR3 length equals 14 residues.

This clonotype counts as medium-sized. This chain connects TRBV4-3 to TRBJ1-2; maybe TRBD1 (5 bases). CDR1 and CDR2 from the germline V gene are LGHNA and YSLEER. Deletions cut 0 bases from V and 7 bases from J, with 12 bases between. This CDR3 is built from 14 residues. Here the CDR3 reads CASSQDRGSRGYTF. In DNA, the CDR3 is TGCGCCAGCAGCCAAGATAGGGGCAGTCGTGGCTACACCTTC.

This clonotype was recorded a few times. The chain is built from TRBV5-1 and TRBJ2-3; D gene unclear. Germline values: CDR1 SGHRS, CDR2 YFSETQ. CDR3 length: 14 residues. Trimming took 2 bases from V and 1 from J, leaving 8 bases between them. The CDR3 loop reads CASSLRLGTDTQYF. The CDR3 DNA is TGCGCCAGCAGCTTAAGGTTGGGCACAGATACGCAGTATTTT.

This clonotype was seen only a few times. A much bigger clone sits one base away, suggesting this may be a read error. The chain couples TRBV5-1 to TRBJ2-3; a weak D match, TRBD1 (5 bases). CDR3 length: 15 residues. CDR1 is SGHRS and CDR2 is YFSETQ in the germline V gene. Trimming shortened V by 4 bases and J by 0 bases, and 12 bases separated the two germline ends. The CDR3 DNA is TGCGCCAGCAGCCCTCGTTCAGGGAGCACAGATACGCAGTATTTT. Translating gives CASSPRSGSTDTQYF. The full variable domain, its missing parts supplied by reference TRBV5-1 and TRBJ2-3, is KAGVTQTPRYLIKTRGQQVTLSCSPISGHRSVSWYQQTPGQGLQFLFEYFSETQRNKGNFPGRFSGRQFSNSRSEMNVSTLELGDSALYLCASSPRSGSTDTQYFGPGTRLTVL.

The rearrangement links TRBV29-1 to TRBJ1-1; perhaps TRBD1 as D (5 bases). The CDR3 length is 13 residues. Germline V CDR1 and CDR2: SQVTM, ANQGSEA. Trimming removed 4 bases at V and 2 bases at J, with 11 bases between. Here the CDR3 DNA reads TGCAGCGTTGTGGGGCAGCCTAACACTGAAGCTTTCTTT. Amino acids: CSVVGQPNTEAFF. The full variable domain, rest sourced from reference TRBV29-1 and TRBJ1-1, is SAVISQKPSRDICQRGTSLTIQCQVDSQVTMMFWYRQQPGQSLTLIATANQGSEATYESGFVIDKFPISRPNLTFSTLTVSNMSPEDSSIYLCSVVGQPNTEAFFGQGTRLTVV.

This clonotype was seen more than once but under ten times. The J gene is TRBJ2-1, the V gene TRBV28, with 8 bases aligning to TRBD1. The germline gives CDR1 MDHEN, CDR2 SYDVKM. Trimming removed 6 bases from V and 5 bases from J; junction bases left unmatched: 9. The CDR3 spans 15 residues. Written as DNA, the CDR3 is TGTGCCAGCAGCTTGGGGACAGGTGCCCACAATGAGCAGTTCTTC. As protein: CASSLGTGAHNEQFF.

This clonotype is medium-sized (0.01 to 0.1%) by share. This chain joins TRBV7-2 and TRBJ2-1, with D possibly being TRBD2 (5 bases). The CDR3 loop spans 16 amino acids. Germline CDR1 reads SGHTA; CDR2 reads FQGNSA. The germline V and J ends were trimmed by 1 base and 2 bases, with 12 bases remaining between them. CDR3 sequence (DNA): TGTGCCAGCAGCTTAGGGTTAGCGTACCCCTACAATGAGCAGTTCTTC. Its protein product is CASSLGLAYPYNEQFF.

In its sample, this clonotype ranks as medium-sized. V and J are TRBV3-1 and TRBJ2-5; D may match TRBD1 or TRBD2 (5 bases each). V was cut by 6 bases and J by 10 bases, with 18 bases left in between. CDR3 length: 13 amino acids. Looked up from germline, CDR1 is LGHDT and CDR2 is YNNKEL (reference sequence). CDR3 region: CASSGDGPPDQYF. In nucleotides, the CDR3 is TGTGCCAGCAGTGGGGACGGACCCCCCGACCAGTACTTC.